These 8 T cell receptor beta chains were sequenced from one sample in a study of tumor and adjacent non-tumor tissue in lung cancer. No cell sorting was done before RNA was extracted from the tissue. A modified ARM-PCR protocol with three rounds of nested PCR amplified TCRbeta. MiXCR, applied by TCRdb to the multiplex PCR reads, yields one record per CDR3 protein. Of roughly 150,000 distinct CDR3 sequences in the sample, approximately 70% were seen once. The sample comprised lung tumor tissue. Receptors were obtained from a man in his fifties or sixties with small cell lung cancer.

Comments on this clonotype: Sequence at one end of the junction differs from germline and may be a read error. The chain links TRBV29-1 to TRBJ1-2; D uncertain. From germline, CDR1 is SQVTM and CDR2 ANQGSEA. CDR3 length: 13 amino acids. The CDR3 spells CRVEDRGFSDYTF. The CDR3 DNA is TGCAGGGTTGAAGATAGAGGGTTTTCTGACTACACCTTC.

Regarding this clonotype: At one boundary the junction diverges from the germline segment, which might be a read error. Here the CDR3 DNA reads TGCAGTGCTAGTGTATCAGGGGGTGCCTACGAGCAGTGCTTC. Translating gives CSASVSGGAYEQCF. V usage is TRBV20-1 and J usage is TRBJ2-7, with 7 bases matching TRBD1. This CDR3 spans 14 amino acids. From germline, CDR1 is DFQATT and CDR2 SNEGSKA (reference sequence).

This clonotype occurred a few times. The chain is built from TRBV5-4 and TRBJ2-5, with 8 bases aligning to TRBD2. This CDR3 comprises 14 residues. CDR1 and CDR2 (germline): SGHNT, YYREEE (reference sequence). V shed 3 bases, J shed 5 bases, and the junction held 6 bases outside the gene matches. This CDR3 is CASSSLAGGETQYF. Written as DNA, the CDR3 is TGTGCCAGCAGCTCCCTAGCGGGCGGGGAGACCCAGTACTTC.

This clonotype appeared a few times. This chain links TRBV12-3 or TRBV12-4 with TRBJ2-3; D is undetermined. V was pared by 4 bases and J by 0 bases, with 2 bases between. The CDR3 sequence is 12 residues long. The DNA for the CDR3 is TGTGCCAGCAGTTGGAGCACAGATACGCAGTATTTT. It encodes CASSWSTDTQYF.

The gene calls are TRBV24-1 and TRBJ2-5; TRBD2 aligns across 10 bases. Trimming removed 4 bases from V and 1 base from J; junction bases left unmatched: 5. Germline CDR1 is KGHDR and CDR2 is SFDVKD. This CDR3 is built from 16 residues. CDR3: CATSDNSGRAQETQYF. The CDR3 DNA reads TGTGCCACCAGTGACAACAGCGGGAGGGCCCAAGAGACCCAGTACTTC.

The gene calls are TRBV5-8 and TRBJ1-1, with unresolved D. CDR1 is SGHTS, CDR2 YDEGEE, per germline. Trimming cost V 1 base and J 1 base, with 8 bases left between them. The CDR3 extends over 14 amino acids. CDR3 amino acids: CASSLWQANTEAFF. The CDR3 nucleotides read TGTGCCAGCAGCTTGTGGCAGGCGAACACTGAAGCTTTCTTT.

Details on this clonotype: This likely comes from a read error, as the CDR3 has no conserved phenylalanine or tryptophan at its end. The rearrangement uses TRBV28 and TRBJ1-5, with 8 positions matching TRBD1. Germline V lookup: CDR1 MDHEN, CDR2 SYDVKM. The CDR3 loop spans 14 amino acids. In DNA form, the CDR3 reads TGTGTCAGCAGTGGACAGGGATGGTATCAGCCCCAGCATTCT. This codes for CVSSGQGWYQPQHS.

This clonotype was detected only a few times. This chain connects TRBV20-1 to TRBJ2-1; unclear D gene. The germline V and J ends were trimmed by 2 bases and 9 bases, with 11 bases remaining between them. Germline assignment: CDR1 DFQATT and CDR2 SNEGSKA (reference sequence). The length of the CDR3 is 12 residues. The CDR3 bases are TGCAGTGCTAGACCTAAGCTTATTGAGCAGTTCTTC. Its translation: CSARPKLIEQFF.